This TCR beta chain was identified during a study of blood T cells in healthy people across ages. Together with a sample-barcoded 5' primer, a J-beta primer mix was included in a second PCR lasting roughly 6 to 12 cycles. Each CDR3 protein is one row after TCRdb ran MiXCR on the 5' RACE reads. The repertoire holds about 1,800,000 distinct CDR3 sequences, with roughly 27% as singletons. Trimming cost V 2 bases and J 9 bases, with 14 bases left between them. This CDR3 has 13 residues. Germline V gene sequence: CDR1 DFQATT, CDR2 SNEGSKA (reference sequence). Study conclusions and caveats: While age rose, TCR beta diversity per million T cells dropped in a roughly linear way.

A single count supports this clonotype. What it binds is unknown. The sample providers were healthy Caucasian people from Russia, aged roughly 6 to 90. The chain combines TRBV20-1 with TRBJ2-1; D call uncertain. The sequenced material came from blood. The sequence derives from a young woman in good health. For the CDR3, the DNA is TGCAGTGCTAGAATTCCAGGTAGAGTTGAGCAGTTCTTC. This gives the protein CSARIPGRVEQFF.